This TCR beta chain was captured by sequencing in a study of T cells in Graves' hyperthyroidism and ophthalmopathy. General observations from the study: Ophthalmopathy stood apart from stable hyperthyroidism in a 13 V-J model.

Patients were aged 18 to 65, had disease duration under 2 months, and had newly diagnosed hyperthyroidism. About this clonotype itself: Its antigen is unknown.

Amplification of TCR beta CDR3 regions was performed using RNA transcripts as template. During a first-round RT-PCR of the TCR CDR3, the HTBI primer set was used. TCRdb processed the multiplex PCR reads anew with MiXCR; each CDR3 protein has one entry. The table shows some 350,000 distinct CDR3 sequences, with 19% occurring only once. CDR3 length: 14 amino acids. Per germline, CDR1 SGHDN and CDR2 FVKESK. V was cut by 1 base and J by 5 bases, with 11 bases left in between. The sequencing sample was made of blood. The receptor was derived from a woman under 30 with Graves' hyperthyroidism. The J gene is TRBJ1-1, the V gene TRBV14; D remains unclear. CDR3 amino acids: CASSQALGSTEAFF. In DNA form, the CDR3 reads TGTGCCAGCAGCCAAGCCTTGGGATCTACTGAAGCTTTCTTT.